Reported below is one T cell receptor (beta chain). The data are from a study of blood T cell repertoires in COVID-19. Study in general: T cells, B-cell-depleted T cells, or PBMCs provided the cDNA or gDNA that served as material.

Participant ages covered roughly 18 to 89 years across 24 US areas. In the study's own analysis: Amplification of reference gene primers provided the estimated nucleated cell counts. This table comes from immunoSEQ multiplex PCR, and its TCRdb copy is limited to in-frame clones, with some not included. V and J calls plus clone size are reproduced from that table; the DNA served to infer D and trimming. The sample contains 200,000 to 250,000 clones, approximately 87% of which appear only once. Trimming cost V 4 bases and J 4 bases; bases outside gene matches: 9. Germline-derived CDR1 and CDR2 are SEHNR and FQNEAQ (reference sequence). The CDR3 spans 16 residues.

V and J are TRBV7-9 and TRBJ1-2; 10 nucleotides align to TRBD1. This TCR derives from a woman in her 50s in a cohort exposed to, infected with or recovered from COVID-19 (not recorded which). Material for sequencing was PBMCs or T cells enriched from blood (not recorded which). The CDR3 DNA follows: TGTGCCAGCAGCTCCTTTCGGGACAGGGGATTCTATGGCTACACCTTC. The encoded protein is CASSSFRDRGFYGYTF.